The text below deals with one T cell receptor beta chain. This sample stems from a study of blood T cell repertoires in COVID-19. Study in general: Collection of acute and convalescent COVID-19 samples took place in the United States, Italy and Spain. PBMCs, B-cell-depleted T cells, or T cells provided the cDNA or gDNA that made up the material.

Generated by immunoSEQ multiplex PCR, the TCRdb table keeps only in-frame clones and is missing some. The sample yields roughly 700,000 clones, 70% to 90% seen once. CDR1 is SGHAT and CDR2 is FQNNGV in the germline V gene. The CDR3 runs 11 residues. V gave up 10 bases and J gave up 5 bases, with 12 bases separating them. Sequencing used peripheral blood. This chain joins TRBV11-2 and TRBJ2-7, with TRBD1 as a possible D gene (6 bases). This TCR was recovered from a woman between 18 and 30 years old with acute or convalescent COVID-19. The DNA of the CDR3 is TGTGCCACTGGACAGTCCAACGAGCAGTACTTC. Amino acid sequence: CATGQSNEQYF.